One and the same sample provided the 32 T cell receptor beta chains below, sequenced in a study of siplizumab effects on memory and regulatory T cells. The method was immunoSEQ multiplex PCR; TCRdb's version includes in-frame clones alone and lacks a portion of them. Of 62,000 or so clones listed, around 78% are singletons. The sample taken for sequencing was memory CD4+ T cells sorted from blood. The source is a human donor in good health.

The chain links TRBV7-9 to TRBJ1-6; D may be TRBD1 (5 bases). CDR1 is SEHNR and CDR2 is FQNEAQ in the germline V gene (reference sequence). The CDR3 contains 14 residues. Between the trimmed V and J ends, which lost 4 bases and 8 bases, there was a span of 12 bases. The CDR3 nucleotides read TGTGCCAGCAGCTCGCAAGGGGTGGATTCACCCCTCCACTTT. It translates to CASSSQGVDSPLHF.

This clone came up a few times. The chain carries TRBV6-1 and TRBJ2-5; D is undetermined. Trimming took 8 bases from V and 4 from J, leaving 11 bases between them. The CDR3 has 12 amino acids. Germline CDR1 is MNHNS and CDR2 is SASEGT. The CDR3, as DNA: TGTGCCAGCCGCCCAGATCTAGAGACCCAGTACTTC. This encodes CASRPDLETQYF.

The V gene is TRBV6-5, the J gene TRBJ2-4; D is possibly TRBD1 (5 bases). Germline lookup yields CDR1 MNHEY and CDR2 SVGAGI. There are 13 residues in the CDR3. Trimming took off 5 bases at V and 9 bases at J, with 14 bases between the two ends. CDR3 sequence: CASSEGVQSIQYF. The CDR3 nucleotides are TGTGCCAGCAGTGAAGGGGTTCAGAGCATTCAGTACTTC.

This clone was counted only a few times. V usage is TRBV5-8 and J usage is TRBJ1-5; D not resolved. The length of the CDR3 is 15 residues. CDR1 and CDR2 from the germline V gene are SGHTS and YDEGEE. V shed 1 base and J shed 4 bases, with 12 bases lying between them. The CDR3 sequence: CASSLRVSRNQPQHF. The CDR3 DNA is TGTGCCAGCAGCTTGAGAGTTAGTCGGAATCAGCCCCAGCATTTT.

The rearrangement joins TRBV10-3 to TRBJ1-1; D gene ambiguous. The CDR3 covers 14 residues. Per germline, CDR1 ENHRY and CDR2 SYGVKD. V lost 3 bases and J lost 0, with 8 bases in between. CDR3: CAISDGPMNTEAFF. Here the CDR3 DNA reads TGTGCCATCAGTGATGGGCCTATGAACACTGAAGCTTTCTTT.

The V and J genes are TRBV5-4 and TRBJ2-5, with 10 bases that match TRBD1. The J call is in doubt because the DNA end fits TRBJ2-7 better. The CDR3 is made up of 14 amino acids. CDR1 and CDR2 (germline): SGHNT, YYREEE (reference sequence). The CDR3 loop reads CASSQGQGVDEQYF. The CDR3 bases are TGTGCCAGCAGCCAAGGACAGGGGGTTGACGAGCAGTACTTC.

The rearrangement links TRBV28 to TRBJ1-5; TRBD1 matches at 9 bases. The V gene end was trimmed by 6 bases and the J gene end by 6 bases; junction bases not matched to a gene: 6. The germline gives CDR1 MDHEN, CDR2 SYDVKM. The length of the CDR3 is 14 residues. The CDR3 is CASRPGQGFQPQHF. The CDR3, as DNA: TGTGCCAGCAGGCCGGGACAGGGCTTTCAGCCCCAGCATTTT.

Written as DNA, the CDR3 is TGTGCCAGCAGTTCGGGGGGTAGTGGCAATCAGCCCCAGCATTTT. It translates to CASSSGGSGNQPQHF. The V and J genes are TRBV27 and TRBJ1-5, with a possible D match to TRBD1 (5 bases). V was clipped by 4 bases and J by 2 bases, with 12 bases between them. This CDR3 region has 15 residues. CDR1 and CDR2 from the germline V gene are MNHEY and SMNVEV (reference sequence).

The chain employs TRBV5-1 and TRBJ2-3; TRBD1 aligns across 10 bases. Trimming cost V 4 bases and J 0 bases; bases outside gene matches: 8. Germline CDR1 reads SGHRS; CDR2 reads YFSETQ. This CDR3 has 17 amino acids. CDR3 in DNA: TGCGCCAGCAGCCCGGGACAGGGGACGACTAGCACAGATACGCAGTATTTT. Translation: CASSPGQGTTSTDTQYF.

The genes are TRBV7-9 and TRBJ1-4; 10 bases fit TRBD1. Germline lookup yields CDR1 SEHNR and CDR2 FQNEAQ (reference sequence). CDR3 length: 16 residues. Trimming removed 3 bases from V and 8 bases from J; junction bases left unmatched: 9. This CDR3 reads CASSFSDRGRREKLFF. The CDR3 DNA follows: TGTGCCAGCAGCTTTTCCGACAGGGGGCGTAGAGAAAAACTGTTTTTT. Based on the CDR3 plus reference TRBV7-9 and TRBJ1-4, the full variable domain is DTGVSQNPRHKITKRGQNVTFRCDPISEHNRLYWYRQTLGQGPEFLTYFQNEAQLEKSRLLSDRFSAERPKGSFSTLEIQRTEQGDSAMYLCASSFSDRGRREKLFFGSGTQLSVL.

This clone was seen a handful of times. V gene TRBV2 combines with J gene TRBJ1-5; 7 nucleotides align to TRBD1. The CDR3 is 12 residues long. Trimming took 8 bases from V and 7 from J; bases not matched to a gene: 5. Germline CDR1 is SNHLY and CDR2 is FYNNEI. The CDR3 is CASGQVGQPQHF. The CDR3 nucleotides read TGTGCCAGCGGACAGGTGGGCCAGCCCCAGCATTTT.

This chain links TRBV4-2 with TRBJ1-2; D is undetermined. CDR3 length: 16 amino acids. CDR1 is LGHNA, CDR2 YNFKEQ, per germline. V lost 1 base and J lost 7, with 19 bases in between. The CDR3: CASSQGVQRASSGYTF. The CDR3 DNA sequence: TGTGCCAGCAGCCAAGGGGTTCAGAGGGCCTCTAGTGGCTACACCTTC.

This clone appeared once. This rearrangement joins TRBV5-1 to TRBJ2-1, with 10 nucleotides matching TRBD2. Germline lookup yields CDR1 SGHRS and CDR2 YFSETQ. The CDR3 is 14 residues long. V was pared by 4 bases and J by 5 bases, with 3 bases of the junction left unmatched. The CDR3 nucleotides read TGCGCCAGCAGCCCGGGACTAGCGAACAATGAGCAGTTCTTC. As protein: CASSPGLANNEQFF.

The CDR3 nucleotides are TGTGCCAGCAGTTCGGGGGCGACTAATGAAAAACTGTTTTTT. This encodes CASSSGATNEKLFF. The chain has TRBV6-1 and TRBJ1-4; D might be TRBD1 (6 bases). Deletions cut 5 bases from V and 2 bases from J, with 9 bases between. Per the germline V gene, CDR1 is MNHNS and CDR2 is SASEGT. The CDR3 extends over 14 amino acids.

This clone was seen more than once but under ten times. CDR3 nucleotide sequence: TGTGCCAGCAGTTCACAAACCAGGGTTTACACTGAAGCTTTCTTT. Translation: CASSSQTRVYTEAFF. The chain has TRBV28 and TRBJ1-1; possibly TRBD1 for D (5 bases). The V gene's germline CDR1 is MDHEN and CDR2 SYDVKM. The CDR3 length is 15 residues. Trimming took off 4 bases at V and 3 bases at J, with 15 bases between the two ends.

The V call is TRBV20-1, the J call TRBJ2-3, with D tentatively TRBD1 (5 bases). Germline CDR1 and CDR2: DFQATT and SNEGSKA (reference sequence). This CDR3 has 11 residues. The V gene lost 8 bases and the J gene lost 6 bases, with 12 bases spanning the gap. The CDR3 is CSLPRGDTQYF. The CDR3 DNA is TGCAGTCTCCCAAGGGGCGATACGCAGTATTTT.

The chain uses TRBV4-2 and TRBJ2-1, with 9 bases matching TRBD2. The CDR3 is made up of 16 amino acids. Per the germline V gene, CDR1 is LGHNA and CDR2 is YNFKEQ. The J segment lost 6 bases and the V segment lost 0 bases, leaving 6 bases of the junction unmatched. Here the CDR3 DNA reads TGTGCCAGCAGCCAAGATCAGTGGCGGGGGGGCAATGAGCAGTTCTTC. Its translation is CASSQDQWRGGNEQFF.

The CDR3 DNA reads as TGTGCCAGTTGCGGGTCCGGAGATACGCAGTATTTT. Protein product: CASCGSGDTQYF. The chain couples TRBV27 to TRBJ2-3, with a tentative D call TRBD2 (5 bases). Germline V gene sequence: CDR1 MNHEY, CDR2 SMNVEV (reference sequence). Trimming took off 9 bases at V and 5 bases at J, with 12 bases between the two ends. The CDR3 length is 12 residues.

There are a few counts of this clone. The chain combines TRBV28 with TRBJ1-2, with TRBD1 matching 8 bases. CDR3 length equals 16 residues. Germline V gene data show CDR1 as MDHEN and CDR2 as SYDVKM. J gave up 2 bases and V 4 bases, and 9 bases lay outside the gene matches. Written as DNA, the CDR3 is TGTGCCAGCAGTTCACATACAGGGGGGCCGAACTATGGCTACACCTTC. It translates to CASSSHTGGPNYGYTF.

The chain employs TRBV5-1 and TRBJ2-7; maybe TRBD1 (6 bases). V was clipped by 8 bases and J by 1 base, with 10 bases between them. CDR3 length: 12 amino acids. CDR1 SGHRS and CDR2 YFSETQ come from the germline V gene. CDR3 nucleotides: TGCGCCAGTAGACAGGATTCCTACGAGCAGTACTTC. It specifies CASRQDSYEQYF. Full variable domain (missing parts from reference TRBV5-1 and TRBJ2-7): KAGVTQTPRYLIKTRGQQVTLSCSPISGHRSVSWYQQTPGQGLQFLFEYFSETQRNKGNFPGRFSGRQFSNSRSEMNVSTLELGDSALYLCASRQDSYEQYFGPGTRLTVT.

This clone was recorded once. The rearrangement uses TRBV6-5 and TRBJ1-3; a weak D match, TRBD1 (5 bases). CDR1 and CDR2 (germline): MNHEY, SVGAGI. This CDR3 has 14 amino acids. V was cut by 5 bases and J by 6 bases, with 14 bases left in between. The CDR3 sequence: CASSRGLDLNTIYF. CDR3 DNA sequence: TGTGCCAGCAGTCGGGGCCTCGATTTAAACACCATATATTTT.

The chain carries TRBV5-1 and TRBJ2-7; D uncertain. The CDR3 has 15 residues. Trimming pared 5 bases from V and 0 bases from J, leaving 15 bases between. Germline CDR1 reads SGHRS; CDR2 reads YFSETQ. The CDR3: CASSAVSTGSYEQYF. The CDR3 coding sequence is TGCGCCAGCAGTGCCGTCTCTACCGGCTCCTACGAGCAGTACTTC.

The chain is built from TRBV4-1 and TRBJ1-2; 12 bases agree with TRBD1. V lost 2 bases to trimming and J lost 8 bases; unmatched junction nucleotides: 12. There are 17 residues in the CDR3. Germline CDR1 and CDR2: MGHRA and YSYEKL. In DNA form, the CDR3 reads TGCGCCAGCAGCCAAAAAGTCGAGGGACAGGGGGCTGGGGGCTACACCTTC. Amino acid sequence: CASSQKVEGQGAGGYTF.

A word on this clone: At one end, the junction sequence differs from germline, possibly due to a read error. The chain uses TRBV7-2 and TRBJ2-7, with 10 bases aligning to TRBD1. Germline CDR1 reads SGHTA; CDR2 reads FQGNSA. There are 11 residues in the CDR3. In DNA, the CDR3 is TGTGCCAGCAGCACGGGACAGGGGATTTGGTTC. The encoded protein is CASSTGQGIWF.

CDR3: CASSLVEDTIYF. The CDR3 nucleotides read TGTGCCAGCAGCTTAGTCGAGGACACCATATATTTT. J is TRBJ1-3 and V is TRBV7-8; no clear D. The germline CDR1 and CDR2 sequences are SGHVS and FQNEAQ. This CDR3 contains 12 residues. V lost 1 base and J 8 bases, leaving 6 bases between the germline ends.

The chain joins TRBV7-9 to TRBJ1-2, with TRBD1 matching 8 bases. V lost 5 bases to trimming and J lost 4 bases; unmatched junction nucleotides: 9. The CDR3 spans 15 residues. CDR1 and CDR2 (germline): SEHNR, FQNEAQ (reference sequence). Here the CDR3 DNA reads TGTGCCAGCAGCGAAACAGGGGGTAGTAGCTATGGCTACACCTTC. It codes for CASSETGGSSYGYTF.

The V and J genes are TRBV5-4 and TRBJ2-1; maybe TRBD2 (7 bases). From germline, CDR1 is SGHNT and CDR2 YYREEE (reference sequence). This CDR3 comprises 15 residues. Trimming cost V 0 bases and J 8 bases, with 15 bases left between them. This chain's CDR3 is CASSLVGGAYDEQFF. The CDR3, as DNA: TGTGCCAGCAGCTTGGTTGGGGGGGCCTATGATGAGCAGTTCTTC.

The chain uses TRBV9 and TRBJ1-1, with D possibly being TRBD1 (5 bases). V was pared by 0 bases and J by 0 bases, with 12 bases between. Germline values: CDR1 SGDLS, CDR2 YYNGEE. This CDR3 has 16 residues. The CDR3 nucleotides read TGTGCCAGCAGCGTAGATATAGGGGAGATGAACACTGAAGCTTTCTTT. This encodes CASSVDIGEMNTEAFF. Full variable domain (remainder filled in from reference TRBV9 and TRBJ1-1): DSGVTQTPKHLITATGQRVTLRCSPRSGDLSVYWYQQSLDQGLQFLIQYYNGEERAKGNILERFSAQQFPDLHSELNLSSLELGDSALYFCASSVDIGEMNTEAFFGQGTRLTVV.

V usage is TRBV5-6 and J usage is TRBJ1-4, with D possibly being TRBD1 (6 bases). The V gene's germline CDR1 is SGHDT and CDR2 YYEEEE. The CDR3 is 12 amino acids. With 4 bases removed from V and 9 bases from J, the gap between germline ends came to 10 bases. The CDR3 DNA is TGTGCCAGCAGCAAAGGGGGGCAAAAACTGTTTTTT. This translates into CASSKGGQKLFF.

This clone was seen once. The V gene is TRBV30, the J gene TRBJ1-2; 9 positions match TRBD1. The V gene's germline CDR1 is GTSNPN and CDR2 SVGIG (reference sequence). V shed 3 bases and J 7 bases; nucleotides not matched to a gene: 3. This CDR3 has 12 amino acids. CDR3 nucleotide sequence: TGTGCCTGGAGCGGACAGGGGTCTGGCTACACCTTC. Its translation: CAWSGQGSGYTF.

V gene TRBV2 combines with J gene TRBJ1-5; no definite D call. Germline-derived CDR1 and CDR2 are SNHLY and FYNNEI. The CDR3 consists of 12 residues. V dropped 4 bases and J dropped 6 bases, with 7 bases sitting between them. CDR3 DNA sequence: TGTGCCAGCAGTGCGCAGGTTCAGCCCCAGCATTTT. It translates to CASSAQVQPQHF.

This chain connects TRBV4-1 to TRBJ2-7; no clear D. The germline CDR1 and CDR2 sequences are MGHRA and YSYEKL. V was shortened by 1 base and J by 1 base, with 8 bases between the two germline ends. The CDR3 contains 14 residues. CDR3 nucleotide sequence: TGCGCCAGCAGCCAAGGAGGCACGTCCTACGAGCAGTACTTC. Its protein product is CASSQGGTSYEQYF.